These T cell receptor beta chains were read from a single sample in a study of human T cells and chemical hapten exposure. TCRdb reanalysed the RACE reads using MiXCR and keeps one entry per CDR3 protein. Here the sample spans 180,000 or so distinct CDR3 sequences, around 20% being singletons. This material consisted of whole blood, taken in connection with sensitization to the hapten diphenylcyclopropenone (DPC). The source is a woman aged 50 to 60 with alopecia areata. Some clones in this sample may be carry-over from other donors' samples. The CDR3 runs from the conserved cysteine through the conserved F or W.

j_call v_call cdr3_length cdr3_aa
TRBJ2-1 TRBV13 17 CASSRGGGLAGGQRQFF
TRBJ2-7 TRBV20-1 13 CSGRPGLAYEQYF
TRBJ1-2 TRBV7-6 14 CASSLRKWKYGYTF
TRBJ2-1 TRBV14 14 CASSQLTSYNEQFF
TRBJ2-1 TRBV4-2 16 CASSRRVRDSYNEQFF
TRBJ2-3 TRBV11-3 16 CASSPGVAGGTDTQYF
TRBJ2-7 TRBV7-9 14 CASSLLGGPGEQYF
TRBJ2-7 TRBV7-8 16 CASSRGLAGGPAEQYF
TRBJ2-7 TRBV11-2 14 CASSLGRTPYEQYF
TRBJ2-7 TRBV12-3/TRBV12-4 14 CASSFDSAGTEQYF